Each of the 11 T cell receptor beta chains below was sequenced from the same sample in a study of PD-L1 blockade in urothelial cancer. Sequencing was performed with immunoSEQ multiplex PCR; in TCRdb, only in-frame clones are kept and a portion is missing. Of roughly 20,000 clones in the sample, around nine tenths were seen once. The material sequenced was PBMCs, taken around atezolizumab (anti-PD-L1) treatment. The source of these receptors is a man aged 50 or older with urothelial cancer.

The chain has TRBV11-2 and TRBJ2-3; TRBD1 matches 11 bases. Trimming removed 4 bases from V and 3 bases from J; junction bases left unmatched: 9. The CDR3 has 17 amino acids. Germline CDR1 is SGHAT and CDR2 is FQNNGV. The CDR3 sequence: CASSSGVGQGVTDTQYF. The DNA for the CDR3 is TGTGCCAGCAGCTCCGGGGTGGGACAGGGGGTAACAGATACGCAGTATTTT.

J is TRBJ2-5 and V is TRBV6-5; 11 bases agree with TRBD2. The J segment lost 4 bases and the V segment lost 2 bases, leaving 6 bases of the junction unmatched. This CDR3 is 16 amino acids long. Germline V gives CDR1 MNHEY, CDR2 SVGAGI. This chain's CDR3 is CASSYLSGGARETQYF. CDR3 nucleotides: TGTGCCAGCAGTTACCTTAGCGGGGGGGCCAGAGAGACCCAGTACTTC.

Of note for this clone: The same CDR3 also results from other DNA sequences found in this sample. The V gene is TRBV6-1, the J gene TRBJ2-5, with TRBD2 identical over 11 bases. The CDR3 runs to 15 residues. Germline V CDR1 and CDR2: MNHNS, SASEGT. After removal of 2 bases from V and 2 bases from J, the junction contained 1 base not matched to a gene. CDR3 sequence (DNA): TGTGCCAGCAGTGAATTAGCGGGGGGGCAAGAGACCCAGTACTTC. This codes for CASSELAGGQETQYF.

The chain joins TRBV29-1 to TRBJ2-2; possible D gene TRBD1, 6 bases. Trimming stripped 7 bases from V and 4 bases from J, with 13 bases between. Germline lookup yields CDR1 SQVTM and CDR2 ANQGSEA. This CDR3 has 13 residues. This CDR3 is CSAHKGGTGELFF. CDR3 in DNA: TGCAGCGCCCATAAAGGGGGCACCGGGGAGCTGTTTTTT.

J is TRBJ1-5 and V is TRBV19; 9 nucleotides match TRBD1. The CDR3 loop spans 15 amino acids. Germline V gene sequence: CDR1 LNHDA, CDR2 SQIVND (reference sequence). The ends lost 1 base at V and 6 bases at J; junction bases unmatched: 4. CDR3 residues: CASSIGTGAGQPQHF. CDR3 coding DNA: TGTGCCAGTAGTATAGGGACAGGGGCCGGTCAGCCCCAGCATTTT.

This clone was detected only once. The rearrangement joins TRBV4-1 to TRBJ2-2; D might be TRBD2 (8 bases). V was cut by 2 bases and J by 4 bases, with 17 bases left in between. The CDR3 is 17 amino acids. Per germline, CDR1 MGHRA and CDR2 YSYEKL. The CDR3: CASSQRGRGVGTGELFF. In nucleotides, the CDR3 is TGCGCCAGCAGCCAAAGGGGGCGGGGGGTGGGCACCGGGGAGCTGTTTTTT.

The chain couples TRBV14 to TRBJ2-7; the match to TRBD1 covers 8 bases. Trimming at V came to 3 bases and at J to 0 bases, leaving 10 bases not matched to a gene. Germline values: CDR1 SGHDN, CDR2 FVKESK. The CDR3 loop spans 17 amino acids. DNA for the CDR3: TGTGCCAGCAGCCACCCCGACAGGGGAAGGGTCTCCTACGAGCAGTACTTC. It encodes CASSHPDRGRVSYEQYF.

The CDR3 sequence: CASSGTSSSYNEQFF. The DNA for the CDR3 is TGTGCCAGCAGCGGGACTAGCTCGTCCTACAATGAGCAGTTCTTC. J is TRBJ2-1 and V is TRBV9; 8 nucleotides align to TRBD2. Per germline, CDR1 SGDLS and CDR2 YYNGEE. After removal of 3 bases from V and 1 base from J, the junction contained 3 bases not matched to a gene. The CDR3 has 15 amino acids.

The chain recombines TRBV7-9 with TRBJ2-7; 11 nucleotides line up with TRBD2. CDR1 is SEHNR and CDR2 is FQNEAQ in the germline V gene (reference sequence). The CDR3 has 15 amino acids. V shed 5 bases, J shed 0 bases, and the junction held 3 bases outside the gene matches. The CDR3 nucleotides read TGTGCCAGCAGCAAGCTAGCGGGAGGCTCCTACGAGCAGTACTTC. Protein product: CASSKLAGGSYEQYF.

CDR3 in DNA: TGTGCCAGCACCGGGACAGGGAGTTGGGATGAGCAGTTCTTC. Protein product: CASTGTGSWDEQFF. V and J are TRBV9 and TRBJ2-1, with 9 bases matching TRBD1. This CDR3 spans 14 amino acids. The trim removed 6 bases at V and 8 bases at J, leaving 9 bases unmatched. CDR1 SGDLS and CDR2 YYNGEE come from the germline V gene.

This sequence joins TRBV5-6 and TRBJ2-3; 7 bases are shared with TRBD2. The J segment lost 4 bases and the V segment lost 2 bases, leaving 7 bases of the junction unmatched. The CDR3 has 15 amino acids. The germline V gene encodes CDR1 SGHDT and CDR2 YYEEEE. The CDR3 region is CASSFGGSRSDTQYF. CDR3 DNA: TGTGCCAGCAGCTTCGGCGGGAGTAGGTCAGATACGCAGTATTTT.